This paragraph reports one T cell receptor beta chain. This record belongs to a study of technical replicates of blood from several donors. CDR3 length equals 14 residues. V was pared by 4 bases and J by 8 bases, with 9 bases of the junction left unmatched. CDR1 is SEHNR and CDR2 is FQNEAQ in the germline V gene (reference sequence). Sequenced by immunoSEQ multiplex PCR; TCRdb stores in-frame clones only, minus some. The sample yields about 59,000 clones, 93% seen once. The receptor was derived from a human donor in good health. Some clones in this sample may be carry-over from other donors' samples. Specimen: PBMCs. The chain has TRBV7-9 and TRBJ1-2, with 8 bases that match TRBD1. CDR3 residues: CASSSETGVNGYTF. DNA of the CDR3: TGTGCCAGCAGCTCAGAGACAGGGGTAAACGGCTACACCTTC.